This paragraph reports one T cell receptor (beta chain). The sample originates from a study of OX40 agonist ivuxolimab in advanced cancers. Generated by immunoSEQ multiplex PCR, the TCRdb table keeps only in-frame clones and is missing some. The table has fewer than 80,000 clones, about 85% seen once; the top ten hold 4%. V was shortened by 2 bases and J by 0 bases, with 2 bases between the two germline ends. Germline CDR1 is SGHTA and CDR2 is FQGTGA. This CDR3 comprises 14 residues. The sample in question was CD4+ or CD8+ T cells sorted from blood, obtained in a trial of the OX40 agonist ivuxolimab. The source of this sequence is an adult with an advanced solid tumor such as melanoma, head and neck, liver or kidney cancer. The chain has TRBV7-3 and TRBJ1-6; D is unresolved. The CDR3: CASSLGSYNSPLHF. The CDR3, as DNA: TGTGCCAGCAGCTTAGGCTCCTATAATTCACCCCTCCACTTT.